Below, 10 T cell receptor beta chains from the same sample are listed, as sequenced in a study of graft-versus-host responses after intestinal transplantation. Method: immunoSEQ multiplex PCR; TCRdb's copy keeps in-frame clones and lacks some. The profile shows tens of thousands of clones, 80% to 95% of them singletons. Antigens for these TCRs are unknown. The material was unstimulated CD8+ T cells sorted from spleen or lymph node cells, obtained before intestinal transplant. These receptors were obtained from a human donor who received an intestinal transplant.

The rearrangement uses TRBV6-5 and TRBJ1-2, with D uncertain. V gave up 10 bases and J gave up 3 bases, with 12 bases separating them. The CDR3 runs to 12 residues. Germline V CDR1 and CDR2: MNHEY, SVGAGI. In DNA, the CDR3 is TGTGCCAAGAGGGATGGAGACTATGGCTACACCTTC. Translating it yields CAKRDGDYGYTF.

The chain recombines TRBV7-2 with TRBJ1-2; 8 nucleotides agree with TRBD1. The CDR3 length is 16 residues. Germline V gives CDR1 SGHTA, CDR2 FQGNSA. The junction had 7 bases not matched to a gene; V was cut back by 2 bases and J by 2 bases. CDR3 region: CASSLYGTGENYGYTF. Here the CDR3 DNA reads TGTGCCAGCAGCTTATATGGGACAGGAGAAAACTATGGCTACACCTTC.

J is TRBJ1-6 and V is TRBV30; 9 bases agree with TRBD1. CDR3 size: 16 residues. J was trimmed by 5 bases and V by 3 bases; bases with no gene match: 8. Germline lookup yields CDR1 GTSNPN and CDR2 SVGIG (reference sequence). The CDR3 region is CAWRPRWDRDNSPLHF. The CDR3 DNA reads TGTGCCTGGAGACCCAGGTGGGACAGGGATAATTCACCCCTCCACTTT.

CDR3 protein: CASSLKLEEAFF. DNA for the CDR3: TGTGCCAGCAGCTTGAAGCTCGAGGAAGCTTTCTTT. The chain links TRBV5-4 to TRBJ1-1; no clear D. The CDR3 covers 12 residues. Trimming took 1 base from V and 8 from J, leaving 9 bases between them. Germline V gene lookup returns CDR1 SGHNT and CDR2 YYREEE (reference sequence).

This chain uses TRBV19 with TRBJ2-1; TRBD2 agrees at 13 bases. There are 18 residues in the CDR3. Looked up from germline, CDR1 is LNHDA and CDR2 is SQIVND (reference sequence). The junction had 7 bases not matched to a gene; V was cut back by 5 bases and J by 0 bases. CDR3 DNA: TGTGCCAGTAGTTGGGGACTAGCGGGAAAGAGCTCCTACAATGAGCAGTTCTTC. It is translated as CASSWGLAGKSSYNEQFF.

In its sample, this clone was seen once. The chain links TRBV2 to TRBJ2-5; D may be TRBD1 (5 bases). Trimming left V 1 base short and J 0 bases short, with 9 bases between. Germline V gene lookup returns CDR1 SNHLY and CDR2 FYNNEI. The CDR3 runs 15 residues. CDR3 sequence: CASSEGTPYQETQYF. The CDR3 nucleotides read TGTGCCAGCAGTGAAGGGACACCGTACCAAGAGACCCAGTACTTC.

The V call is TRBV6-5, the J call TRBJ2-7, with D perhaps matching TRBD1 (6 bases). V lost 0 bases to trimming and J lost 6 bases, with 15 bases between them. The germline CDR1 and CDR2 sequences are MNHEY and SVGAGI. The CDR3 totals 15 residues. The CDR3 coding sequence is TGTGCCAGCAGTTACTCGAACGGGCCAGGGGTCGAGCAGTACTTC. Its translation is CASSYSNGPGVEQYF.

The J gene is TRBJ2-5, the V gene TRBV20-1; no definite D call. Germline lookup yields CDR1 DFQATT and CDR2 SNEGSKA (reference sequence). Between the trimmed V and J ends, which lost 1 base and 4 bases, there was a span of 4 bases. CDR3 length equals 11 residues. CDR3: CSARGVETQYF. The CDR3 region has the DNA TGCAGTGCTAGAGGGGTAGAGACCCAGTACTTC.

In this sample, this clone turned up once. This chain links TRBV13 with TRBJ2-7; maybe TRBD2 (5 bases). V shed 3 bases and J shed 3 bases, with 12 bases lying between them. Germline lookup yields CDR1 PRHDT and CDR2 FYEKMQ (reference sequence). The CDR3 runs to 14 residues. The CDR3 DNA reads TGTGCCAGCAGCTTTCTGGGAGAGGGCTACGAGCAGTACTTC. It codes for CASSFLGEGYEQYF.

The chain carries TRBV9 and TRBJ1-1; tentative D call: TRBD1 (6 bases). This CDR3 has 13 amino acids. Germline V lookup: CDR1 SGDLS, CDR2 YYNGEE. Trimming took off 3 bases at V and 1 base at J, with 7 bases between the two ends. CDR3 sequence reads: CASSETGNTEAFF. The CDR3 DNA follows: TGTGCCAGCAGCGAGACAGGGAACACTGAAGCTTTCTTT.